Given below is one T cell receptor (beta chain) in context. What it binds is not known. In germline, CDR1 is SGHRS, CDR2 YFSETQ. V dropped 4 bases and J dropped 2 bases, with 12 bases sitting between them. The CDR3 is 14 residues long. This sample is drawn from a study of neoadjuvant nivolumab and ipilimumab in lung cancer. Study-wide results and caveats: Pathologic regression was not significantly tied to TCR clonality. Pretherapy blood TCR richness correlated positively with resected tumor richness.

Clones were read by immunoSEQ multiplex PCR, and TCRdb kept only the in-frame ones, dropping some. The sample has roughly 45,000 clones, around 88% seen once. This sequence joins TRBV5-1 and TRBJ1-2, with D unresolved. The TCR sequence derives from an adult with non-small cell lung cancer. Some clones in this sample may be carry-over from other donors' samples. Sequences were derived from blood, sampled before neoadjuvant nivolumab, alone or with ipilimumab. In DNA, the CDR3 is TGCGCCAGCAGCGTACAGACATCCAACTATGGCTACACCTTC. It yields the protein CASSVQTSNYGYTF.